Below, one T cell receptor beta chain is given with its context. What it binds is not known. From 5'RACE with constant-segment primers came TCR alpha and TCR beta cDNA libraries that carried sample barcodes and UMIs. Via MiXCR, TCRdb re-called the 5' RACE reads, giving one row per CDR3 protein. The data contain fewer than 250,000 distinct CDR3 sequences, 15% to 20% of them singletons. The sample belongs to a study of T-cell memory formation after mild COVID-19. Study findings and constraints: Second-wave clones reaching peak frequency on day 37 lacked confirmed SARS-CoV-2 specificity. Pre-infection memory already had some responding clones, implying cross-reactive memory joined. Later expanders leaned toward CD4+, whereas clones contracting from day 15 to 85 were balanced CD4/CD8.

CDR3 size: 12 residues. CDR1 and CDR2 (germline): SEHNR, FQNEAQ (reference sequence). V was trimmed by 4 bases and J by 4 bases, leaving 7 bases between them. The chain is built from TRBV7-9 and TRBJ2-5; no clear D gene. The clonotype originates from an adult woman who had mild COVID-19 (a few samples of this study predate the infection). Cell type and time point are not known. The source material was PBMCs or a T cell subset sorted from them (not recorded which). The CDR3 is CASSWPGETQYF. The CDR3 nucleotides read TGTGCCAGCAGCTGGCCGGGAGAGACCCAGTACTTC.